The 6 T cell receptor beta chains presented below share a single source sample, sequenced in a study of OX40 agonist ivuxolimab in advanced cancers. Sequencing used immunoSEQ multiplex PCR; TCRdb keeps in-frame clones, though not all of them. This table has more than 65,000 clones, 90% appearing once. The specimen comprised CD4+ or CD8+ T cells sorted from blood, sampled in a trial of the OX40 agonist ivuxolimab. The source is an adult with an advanced solid tumor such as melanoma, head and neck, liver or kidney cancer.

This clone was counted a single time. The rearrangement links TRBV7-2 to TRBJ1-5; no clear D gene. Germline assignment: CDR1 SGHTA and CDR2 FQGNSA. The germline V and J ends were trimmed by 4 bases and 6 bases, with 10 bases remaining between them. The CDR3 contains 13 residues. CDR3: CASSSFMGQPQHF. CDR3 DNA sequence: TGTGCCAGCAGCTCCTTCATGGGTCAGCCCCAGCATTTT.

The chain couples TRBV4-1 to TRBJ2-1, with 8 bases identical to TRBD2. After removal of 2 bases from V and 8 bases from J, the junction contained 14 bases not matched to a gene. The CDR3 loop spans 17 amino acids. Germline CDR1 and CDR2: MGHRA and YSYEKL. CDR3 protein: CASSQPIAGTLRDEQFF. The CDR3 bases are TGCGCCAGCAGCCAACCCATAGCGGGAACCCTTAGGGATGAGCAGTTCTTC.

This sequence joins TRBV7-2 and TRBJ1-3, with 7 bases that match TRBD1. The CDR3 is 16 residues long. From germline, CDR1 is SGHTA and CDR2 FQGNSA. The V segment lost 4 bases and the J segment 4 bases; nucleotides outside the gene matches: 10. CDR3 sequence reads: CASSYRGLVGGNTIYF. The CDR3 DNA reads TGTGCCAGCAGCTACAGGGGTTTAGTGGGAGGAAACACCATATATTTT.

The chain links TRBV5-8 to TRBJ1-2; D not resolved. This CDR3 contains 16 residues. Germline V gives CDR1 SGHTS, CDR2 YDEGEE. Deletions cut 2 bases from V and 5 bases from J, with 19 bases between. The CDR3 DNA reads TGTGCCAGCAGCTTTGGTGTGTGGCGCGGTGGGTATGGCTACACCTTC. Protein sequence: CASSFGVWRGGYGYTF.

The rearrangement links TRBV7-2 to TRBJ2-7; D gene uncertain. The CDR3 has 11 residues. V lost 1 base and J lost 7, with 5 bases in between. Germline V CDR1 and CDR2: SGHTA, FQGNSA. The CDR3: CASSLVVEQYF. The DNA of the CDR3 is TGTGCCAGCAGCTTAGTAGTAGAGCAGTACTTC.

The V and J genes are TRBV27 and TRBJ2-3, with no clear D. This CDR3 has 15 residues. The germline CDR1 and CDR2 sequences are MNHEY and SMNVEV (reference sequence). The V gene lost 6 bases and the J gene lost 2 bases, with 15 bases spanning the gap. The CDR3, as DNA: TGTGCCAGCAGCGAGCTGTCTTCGGCCACAGATACGCAGTATTTT. Translation: CASSELSSATDTQYF.